The entry below gives a single T cell receptor (beta chain) sequence along with its context. These data belong to a study of cytomegalovirus exposure and HLA in healthy donors. PCR used 60 Vbeta primers and 13 Jbeta primers. Clones were sequenced by immunoSEQ multiplex PCR, and TCRdb holds only the in-frame ones, with some missing. The profile shows under 150,000 clones, around two thirds of them singletons. Germline CDR1 MDHEN, CDR2 SYDVKM. This CDR3 comprises 15 residues. Trimming left V 2 bases short and J 0 bases short, with 8 bases between. Sequenced input: PBMCs. The clonotype was recovered from a woman aged 40 to 50 in good health and CMV-seropositive. This chain connects TRBV28 to TRBJ1-3; the D is unclear. CDR3: CASSLPVVSGNTIYF. DNA of the CDR3: TGTGCCAGCAGTTTACCCGTAGTCTCTGGAAACACCATATATTTT.